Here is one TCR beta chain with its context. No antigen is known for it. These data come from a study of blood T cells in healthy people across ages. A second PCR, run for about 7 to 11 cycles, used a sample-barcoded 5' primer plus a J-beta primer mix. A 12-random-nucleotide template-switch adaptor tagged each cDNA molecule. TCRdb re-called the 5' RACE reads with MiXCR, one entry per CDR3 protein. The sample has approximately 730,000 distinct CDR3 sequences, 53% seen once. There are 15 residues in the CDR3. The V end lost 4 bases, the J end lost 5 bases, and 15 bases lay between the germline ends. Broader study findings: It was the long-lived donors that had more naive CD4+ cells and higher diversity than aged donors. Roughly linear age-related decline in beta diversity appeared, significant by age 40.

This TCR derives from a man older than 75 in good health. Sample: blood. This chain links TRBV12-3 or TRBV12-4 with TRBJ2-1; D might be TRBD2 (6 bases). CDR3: CASSYGTPGHNEQFF. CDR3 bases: TGTGCCAGCAGTTACGGGACTCCCGGACACAATGAGCAGTTCTTC.